Detailed here is one TCR beta chain. Other DNA sequences within the sample encode an identical CDR3. Investigators performed immunoSEQ version v3.0 at survey level. Assay: immunoSEQ multiplex PCR; the TCRdb copy retains only in-frame clones and omits some. This table holds more than 30,000 clones, 83% found once. These data are taken from a study of long-term antiretroviral therapy in people with HIV. Trimming shortened V by 0 bases and J by 8 bases, and 10 bases separated the two germline ends. CDR1 is MNHEY, CDR2 SVGAGI, per germline. CDR3 size: 14 residues. V usage is TRBV6-5 and J usage is TRBJ2-2, with TRBD2 as a possible D gene (6 bases). The source material was unsorted PBMCs, sampled 0.4 years before starting antiretroviral therapy. The origin of this receptor is a man aged 18 to 29 with HIV. CDR3 amino acids: CASSYSPRGGELFF. DNA for the CDR3: TGTGCCAGCAGTTACTCACCCCGGGGGGGGGAGCTGTTTTTT.